This entry features one T cell receptor beta chain sequence. Its antigen is unidentified. Per germline, CDR1 LNHDA and CDR2 SQIVND (reference sequence). The V gene lost 1 base and the J gene lost 4 bases, with 8 bases spanning the gap. The CDR3 length is 15 residues. The source of the sample is a study of cytomegalovirus exposure and HLA in healthy donors. About the research overall: Unique TCRs numbering roughly 80 million, obtained from HLA-typed donors, made up an early data release.

Findings of the study overall: An apparent linkage of common viral pathogens to several of the most significant clusters emerged in a later analysis.

The PCR had 60 Vbeta and 13 Jbeta primers. Original data processing: Later, an analysis found 80 million or so unique TCR beta chains, and approximately 10 million of these were shared. The method was immunoSEQ multiplex PCR; TCRdb's version includes in-frame clones alone and lacks a portion of them. The DNA gave D and trimming, while V, J and clone size come from that table. Among 85,000 to 100,000 clones listed, approximately 81% were seen once. V is TRBV19 and J is TRBJ2-6; unclear D gene. The origin of this receptor is a male donor in good health and CMV-seropositive. Sequencing was done on a sample of PBMCs. The CDR3 loop is CASSIVEAGANVLTF. DNA for the CDR3: TGTGCCAGTAGTATAGTCGAGGCAGGGGCCAACGTCCTGACTTTC. The variable domain in full, completed from reference TRBV19 and TRBJ2-6, reads DGGITQSPKYLFRKEGQNVTLSCEQNLNHDAMYWYRQDPGQGLRLIYYSQIVNDFQKGDIAEGYSVSREKKESFPLTVTSAQKNPTAFYLCASSIVEAGANVLTFGAGSRLTVL.